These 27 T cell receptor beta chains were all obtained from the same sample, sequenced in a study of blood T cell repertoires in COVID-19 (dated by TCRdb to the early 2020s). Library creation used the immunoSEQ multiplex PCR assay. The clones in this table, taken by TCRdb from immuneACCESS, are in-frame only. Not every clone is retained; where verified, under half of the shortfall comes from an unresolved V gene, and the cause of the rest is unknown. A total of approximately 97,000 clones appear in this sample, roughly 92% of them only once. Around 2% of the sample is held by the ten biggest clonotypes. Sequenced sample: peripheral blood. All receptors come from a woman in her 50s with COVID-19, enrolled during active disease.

The CDR3: CASRNRDSGLPSGNTIYF. CDR3 nucleotides: TGTGCCAGCCGGAACCGGGACAGTGGATTACCCTCTGGAAACACCATATATTTT. V is TRBV19 and J is TRBJ1-3; 7 bases match TRBD1. The ends lost 9 bases at V and 0 bases at J; junction bases unmatched: 17. CDR1 is LNHDA, CDR2 SQIVND, per germline (reference sequence). The CDR3 contains 18 residues.

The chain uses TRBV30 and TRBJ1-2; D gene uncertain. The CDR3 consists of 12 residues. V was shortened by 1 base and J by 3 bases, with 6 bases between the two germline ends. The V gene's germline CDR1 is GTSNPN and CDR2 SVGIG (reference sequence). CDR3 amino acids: CAWSDMDYGYTF. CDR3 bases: TGTGCCTGGAGTGACATGGACTATGGCTACACCTTC.

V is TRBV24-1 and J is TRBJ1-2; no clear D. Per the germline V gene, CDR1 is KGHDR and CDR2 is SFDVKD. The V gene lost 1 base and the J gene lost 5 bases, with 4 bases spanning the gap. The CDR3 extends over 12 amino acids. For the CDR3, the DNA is TGTGCCACCAGTGATTTCTTATATGGCTACACCTTC. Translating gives CATSDFLYGYTF.

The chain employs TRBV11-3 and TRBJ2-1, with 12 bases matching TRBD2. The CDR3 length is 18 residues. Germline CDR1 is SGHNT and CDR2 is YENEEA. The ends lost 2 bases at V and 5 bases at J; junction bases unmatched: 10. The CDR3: CASSLSSGGASLHNEQFF. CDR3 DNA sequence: TGTGCCAGCAGCTTATCTAGCGGGGGGGCAAGCCTCCACAATGAGCAGTTCTTC. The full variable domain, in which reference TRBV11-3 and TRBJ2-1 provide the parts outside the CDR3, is EAGVVQSPRYKIIEKKQPVAFWCNPISGHNTLYWYLQNLGQGPELLIRYENEEAVDDSQLPKDRFSAERLKGVDSTLKIQPAELGDSAVYLCASSLSSGGASLHNEQFFGPGTRLTVL.

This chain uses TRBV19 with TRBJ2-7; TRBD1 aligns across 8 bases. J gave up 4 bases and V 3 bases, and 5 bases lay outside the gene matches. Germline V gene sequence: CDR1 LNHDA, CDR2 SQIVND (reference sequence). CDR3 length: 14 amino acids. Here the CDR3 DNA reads TGTGCCAGTAGTATCGGGACAGGTCCTTACGAGCAGTACTTC. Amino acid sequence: CASSIGTGPYEQYF.

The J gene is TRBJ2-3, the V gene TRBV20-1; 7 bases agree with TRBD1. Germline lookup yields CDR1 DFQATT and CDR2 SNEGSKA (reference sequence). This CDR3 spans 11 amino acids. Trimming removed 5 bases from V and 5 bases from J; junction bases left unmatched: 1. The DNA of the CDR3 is TGCAGTGCTGACAGGGTAGATACGCAGTATTTT. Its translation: CSADRVDTQYF.

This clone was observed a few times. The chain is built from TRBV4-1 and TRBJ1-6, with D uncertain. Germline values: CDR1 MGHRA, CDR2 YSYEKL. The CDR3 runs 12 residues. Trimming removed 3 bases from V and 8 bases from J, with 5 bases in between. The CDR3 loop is CASSHPYSPLHF. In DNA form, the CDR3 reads TGCGCCAGCAGCCACCCCTATTCACCCCTCCACTTT.

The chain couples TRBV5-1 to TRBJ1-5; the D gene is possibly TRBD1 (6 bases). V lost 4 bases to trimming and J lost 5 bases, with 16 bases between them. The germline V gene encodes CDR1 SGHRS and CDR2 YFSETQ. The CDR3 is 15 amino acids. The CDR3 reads CASSADRNIYQPQHF. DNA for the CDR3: TGCGCCAGCAGCGCGGACAGAAATATTTATCAGCCCCAGCATTTT.

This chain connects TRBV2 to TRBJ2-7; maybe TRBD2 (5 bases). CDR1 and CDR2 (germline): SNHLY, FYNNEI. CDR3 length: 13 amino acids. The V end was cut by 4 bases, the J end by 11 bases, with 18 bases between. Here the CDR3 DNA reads TGTGCCAGCAGTGGTGGGAGCTCCCGGAAGGAGTACTTC. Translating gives CASSGGSSRKEYF.

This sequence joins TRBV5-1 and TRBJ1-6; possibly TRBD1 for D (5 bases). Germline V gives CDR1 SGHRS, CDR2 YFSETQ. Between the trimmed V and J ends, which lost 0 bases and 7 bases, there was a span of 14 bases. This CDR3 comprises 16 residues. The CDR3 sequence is CASSLAVSSGNSPLHF. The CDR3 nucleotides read TGCGCCAGCAGCTTGGCAGTTTCTTCAGGGAATTCACCCCTCCACTTT.

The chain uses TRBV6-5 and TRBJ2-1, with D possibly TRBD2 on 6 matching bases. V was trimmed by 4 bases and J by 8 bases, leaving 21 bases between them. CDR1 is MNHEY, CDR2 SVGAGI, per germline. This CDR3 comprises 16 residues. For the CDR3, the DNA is TGTGCCAGCAGTTCGACTTTTACGTACGGCGGGGATGAGCAGTTCTTC. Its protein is CASSSTFTYGGDEQFF.

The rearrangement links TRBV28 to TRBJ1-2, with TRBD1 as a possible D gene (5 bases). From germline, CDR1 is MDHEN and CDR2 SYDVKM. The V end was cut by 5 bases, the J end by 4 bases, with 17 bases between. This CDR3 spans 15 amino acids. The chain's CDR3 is CASSTNFRDPYGYTF. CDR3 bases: TGTGCCAGCAGTACAAATTTCAGGGATCCCTATGGCTACACCTTC.

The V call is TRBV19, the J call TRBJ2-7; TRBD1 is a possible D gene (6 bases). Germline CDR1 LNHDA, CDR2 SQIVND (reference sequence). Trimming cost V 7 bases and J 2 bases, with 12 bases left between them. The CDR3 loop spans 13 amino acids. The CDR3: CASTSTGAYEQYF. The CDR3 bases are TGTGCCAGTACTTCGACAGGCGCCTACGAGCAGTACTTC.

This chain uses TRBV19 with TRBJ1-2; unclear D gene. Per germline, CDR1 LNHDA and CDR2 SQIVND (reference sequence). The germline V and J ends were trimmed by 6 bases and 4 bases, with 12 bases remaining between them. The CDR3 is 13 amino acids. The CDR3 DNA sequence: TGTGCCAGTAGCCCCGTGGCTAGCTATGGCTACACCTTC. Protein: CASSPVASYGYTF.

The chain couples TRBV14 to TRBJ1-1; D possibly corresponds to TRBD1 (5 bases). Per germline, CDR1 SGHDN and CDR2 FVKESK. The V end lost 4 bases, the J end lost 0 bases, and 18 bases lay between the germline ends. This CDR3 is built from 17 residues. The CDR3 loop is CASSLRSLDNMNTEAFF. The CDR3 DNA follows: TGTGCCAGCAGCCTGAGGAGCTTGGACAACATGAACACTGAAGCTTTCTTT. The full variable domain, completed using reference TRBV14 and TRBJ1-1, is EAGVTQFPSHSVIEKGQTVTLRCDPISGHDNLYWYRRVMGKEIKFLLHFVKESKQDESGMPNNRFLAERTGGTYSTLKVQPAELEDSGVYFCASSLRSLDNMNTEAFFGQGTRLTVV.

In nucleotides, the CDR3 is TGTGCCAGCAGCCCCCGACAGGGAAGCGACTATGGCTACACCTTC. This translates into CASSPRQGSDYGYTF. The rearrangement uses TRBV11-2 and TRBJ1-2, with TRBD1 matching 7 bases. The CDR3 spans 15 residues. After removal of 5 bases from V and 3 bases from J, the junction contained 9 bases not matched to a gene. In germline, CDR1 is SGHAT, CDR2 FQNNGV. Supplemented by reference TRBV11-2 and TRBJ1-2, the full variable domain reads EAGVAQSPRYKIIEKRQSVAFWCNPISGHATLYWYQQILGQGPKLLIQFQNNGVVDDSQLPKDRFSAERLKGVDSTLKIQPAKLEDSAVYLCASSPRQGSDYGYTFGSGTRLTVV.

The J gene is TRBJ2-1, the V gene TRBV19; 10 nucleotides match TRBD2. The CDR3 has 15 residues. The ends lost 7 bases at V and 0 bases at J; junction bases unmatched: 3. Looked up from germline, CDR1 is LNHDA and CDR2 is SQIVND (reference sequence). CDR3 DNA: TGTGCCAGTAAATCTAGCGGGGGCTCCTACAATGAGCAGTTCTTC. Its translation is CASKSSGGSYNEQFF.

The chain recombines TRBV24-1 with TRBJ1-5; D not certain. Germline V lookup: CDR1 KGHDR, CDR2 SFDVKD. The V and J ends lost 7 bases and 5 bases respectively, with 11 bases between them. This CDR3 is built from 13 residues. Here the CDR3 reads CATRESSYQPQHF. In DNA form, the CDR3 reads TGTGCCACCAGGGAGAGCTCCTATCAGCCCCAGCATTTT.

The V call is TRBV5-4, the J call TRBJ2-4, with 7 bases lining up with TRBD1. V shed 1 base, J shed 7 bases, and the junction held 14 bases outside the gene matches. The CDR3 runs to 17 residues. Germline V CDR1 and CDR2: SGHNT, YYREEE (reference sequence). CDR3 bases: TGTGCCAGCAGCTTGACATCAGGCAGAGGGACAGCGAACATTCAGTACTTC. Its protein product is CASSLTSGRGTANIQYF.

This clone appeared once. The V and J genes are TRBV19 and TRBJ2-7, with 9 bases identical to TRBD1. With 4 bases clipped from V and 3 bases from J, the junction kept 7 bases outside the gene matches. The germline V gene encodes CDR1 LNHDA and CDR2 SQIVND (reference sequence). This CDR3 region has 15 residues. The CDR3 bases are TGTGCCAGTAGTAAAGGGACAGGGAAGGTCTACGAGCAGTACTTC. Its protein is CASSKGTGKVYEQYF.

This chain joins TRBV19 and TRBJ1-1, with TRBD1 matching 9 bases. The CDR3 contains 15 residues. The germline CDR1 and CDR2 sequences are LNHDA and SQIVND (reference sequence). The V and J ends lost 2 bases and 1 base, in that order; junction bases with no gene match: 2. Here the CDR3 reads CASSIRGQGNTEAFF. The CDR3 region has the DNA TGTGCCAGTAGTATAAGGGGACAGGGGAACACTGAAGCTTTCTTT.

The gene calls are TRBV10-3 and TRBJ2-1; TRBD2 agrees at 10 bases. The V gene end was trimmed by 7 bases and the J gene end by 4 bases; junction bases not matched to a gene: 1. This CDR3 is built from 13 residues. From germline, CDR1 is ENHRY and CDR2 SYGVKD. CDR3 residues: CAITSGGYNEQFF. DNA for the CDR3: TGTGCCATCACTAGCGGGGGATACAATGAGCAGTTCTTC.

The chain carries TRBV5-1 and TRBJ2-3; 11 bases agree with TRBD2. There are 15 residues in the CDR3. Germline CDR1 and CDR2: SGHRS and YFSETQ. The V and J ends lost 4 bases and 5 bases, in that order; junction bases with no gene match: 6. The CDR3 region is CASSLGLAAQDTQYF. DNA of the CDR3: TGCGCCAGCAGCCTGGGACTAGCGGCCCAAGATACGCAGTATTTT.

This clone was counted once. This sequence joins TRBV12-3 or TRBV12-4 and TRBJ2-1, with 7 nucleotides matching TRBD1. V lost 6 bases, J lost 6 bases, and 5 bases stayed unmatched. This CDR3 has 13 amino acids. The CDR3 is CASSLGTANEQFF. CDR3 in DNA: TGTGCCAGCAGCCTTGGGACAGCCAATGAGCAGTTCTTC.

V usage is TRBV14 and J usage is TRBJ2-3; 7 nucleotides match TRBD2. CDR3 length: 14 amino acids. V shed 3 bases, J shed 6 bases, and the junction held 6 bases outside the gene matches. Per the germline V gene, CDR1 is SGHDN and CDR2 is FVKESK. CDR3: CASSQVPGGDTQYF. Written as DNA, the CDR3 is TGTGCCAGCAGCCAGGTTCCCGGGGGGGATACGCAGTATTTT.

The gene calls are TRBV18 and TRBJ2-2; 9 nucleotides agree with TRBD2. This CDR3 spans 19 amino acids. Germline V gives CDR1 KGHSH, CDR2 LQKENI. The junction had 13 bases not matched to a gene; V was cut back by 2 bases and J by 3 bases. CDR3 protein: CASSPIELAGPPYTGELFF. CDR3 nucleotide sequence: TGTGCCAGCTCACCAATCGAACTAGCGGGTCCCCCCTACACCGGGGAGCTGTTTTTT.

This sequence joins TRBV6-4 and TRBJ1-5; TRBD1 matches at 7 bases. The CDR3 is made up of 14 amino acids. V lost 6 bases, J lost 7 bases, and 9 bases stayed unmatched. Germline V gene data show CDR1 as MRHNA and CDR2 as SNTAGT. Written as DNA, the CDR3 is TGTGCCAGCAGGAGGACAGGCCTACCCCAGCCCCAGCATTTT. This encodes CASRRTGLPQPQHF.